Shown below are 22 T cell receptor beta chains from a single sample sequenced in a study of T cells expressing NK-cell markers. TCRdb re-called the 5' RACE reads and gives one entry per CDR3 protein, without DNA. Its table lists about 460,000 distinct CDR3 sequences. What was sequenced was blood T cells: a sorted CD56 or NKG2C T cell subset, CD4+ or CD8+ T cells, or bulk PBMC T cells (not recorded which). The receptor source for this set is a woman aged 45-65 years in good health.

The chain couples TRBV28 to TRBJ2-1; TCRdb reports TRBD2, a call that lacks DNA to check it against. Germline lookup yields CDR1 MDHEN and CDR2 SYDVKM. This CDR3 region has 15 residues. CDR3 residues: CATQALDGSYNEQFF.

This rearrangement joins TRBV25-1 to TRBJ2-2; TCRdb reports TRBD1, a call that lacks DNA to check it against. Per the germline V gene, CDR1 is MGHDK and CDR2 is SYGVNS. This CDR3 contains 16 residues. This CDR3 reads CASSTPRTKNTGELFF. Filled out from reference TRBV25-1 and TRBJ2-2, the complete variable domain reads EADIYQTPRYLVIGTGKKITLECSQTMGHDKMYWYQQDPGMELHLIHYSYGVNSTEKGDLSSESTVSRIRTEHFPLTLESARPSHTSQYLCASSTPRTKNTGELFFGEGSRLTVL.

The chain couples TRBV6-6 to TRBJ2-1; TCRdb returns TRBD1, unconfirmable since there is no DNA. The CDR3 loop spans 14 amino acids. Germline loops: CDR1 MNHNY, CDR2 SVGAGI (reference sequence). The CDR3 here is CASSYETGQNEQFF.

This chain uses TRBV5-6 with TRBJ1-2. The germline V gene encodes CDR1 SGHDT and CDR2 YYEEEE. There are 14 residues in the CDR3. This chain's CDR3 is CASSTGTGTYGYTF.

The V and J genes are TRBV27 and TRBJ2-1; the D call of TRBD1 rests on TCRdb alone, since no DNA is present to check it. This CDR3 is 15 amino acids long. Germline CDR1 reads MNHEY; CDR2 reads SMNVEV (reference sequence). CDR3 sequence reads: CASSFRQGFGYEQFF.

The CDR3 here is CASSFKALLGNEQFF. The chain uses TRBV5-1 and TRBJ2-1; TCRdb outputs TRBD2, but without DNA this stays unchecked. CDR3 length: 15 amino acids. CDR1 is SGHRS and CDR2 is YFSETQ in the germline V gene.

The V call is TRBV6-6, the J call TRBJ2-7; TCRdb indicates TRBD1, and absent DNA this call remains unverified. The CDR3 extends over 15 amino acids. Germline CDR1 is MNHNY and CDR2 is SVGAGI (reference sequence). CDR3 sequence reads: CASSPAQAFSYEQYF.

The rearrangement links TRBV12-3 or TRBV12-4 to TRBJ2-3. CDR3 length: 14 residues. The CDR3 loop reads CASVLTYGTDTQYF.

The chain combines TRBV29-1 with TRBJ1-5; TCRdb's D call, TRBD1, is unchecked because there is no DNA. The CDR3 consists of 13 residues. Germline CDR1 is SQVTM and CDR2 is ANQGSEA. The CDR3 sequence is CSVVWQTPGPQHF.

The genes are TRBV9 and TRBJ2-4; TCRdb calls TRBD1, which cannot be checked without DNA. There are 15 residues in the CDR3. CDR1 and CDR2 from the germline V gene are SGDLS and YYNGEE. The CDR3 protein is CASSVAIGTVNIQYF.

This chain connects TRBV20-1 to TRBJ2-7; TCRdb outputs TRBD1, but without DNA this stays unchecked. Germline V gene data show CDR1 as DFQATT and CDR2 as SNEGSKA (reference sequence). The CDR3 extends over 17 amino acids. The CDR3 protein is CSARDAPRSSSHYEQYF.

The chain uses TRBV4-1 and TRBJ1-4. The CDR3 has 15 residues. Germline V gene data show CDR1 as MGHRA and CDR2 as YSYEKL. CDR3 sequence: CASSRVIGSIEKLFF.

This rearrangement joins TRBV9 to TRBJ2-3; the D call from TCRdb, TRBD1, cannot be confirmed without DNA. The CDR3 totals 16 residues. CDR1 is SGDLS and CDR2 is YYNGEE in the germline V gene. CDR3 residues: CASARGEGPSTDTQYF.

This chain joins TRBV18 and TRBJ2-1; TCRdb indicates TRBD2, and absent DNA this call remains unverified. There are 15 residues in the CDR3. Germline V CDR1 and CDR2: KGHSH, LQKENI. This CDR3 reads CASSPGSGRGNEQFF.

The chain employs TRBV12-3 or TRBV12-4 and TRBJ1-5; TCRdb indicates TRBD1, and absent DNA this call remains unverified. This CDR3 region has 15 residues. This CDR3 reads CASREGQGWGQPQHF.

The chain links TRBV5-1 to TRBJ1-1; TCRdb's D call, TRBD1, is unchecked because there is no DNA. The CDR3 covers 14 residues. Germline V gene lookup returns CDR1 SGHRS and CDR2 YFSETQ. The CDR3 spells CASSSEAGGSEAFF.

The chain links TRBV7-8 to TRBJ2-6. CDR1 SGHVS and CDR2 FQNEAQ come from the germline V gene. This CDR3 is built from 15 residues. CDR3 protein: CASSTSRTGANVLTF.

This chain joins TRBV20-1 and TRBJ1-3. The CDR3 runs 14 residues. The germline CDR1 and CDR2 sequences are DFQATT and SNEGSKA (reference sequence). CDR3 amino acids: CSARDYTQGNTIYF.

The chain recombines TRBV6-2 or TRBV6-3 with TRBJ1-1; the D call from TCRdb, TRBD1, cannot be confirmed without DNA. Germline CDR1 MNHEY, CDR2 SVGEGT. The CDR3 length is 11 residues. CDR3 sequence reads: CASIWGPEAFF.

The gene calls are TRBV12-3 or TRBV12-4 and TRBJ1-5; TCRdb's assignment of TRBD1 cannot be checked, as there is no DNA. This CDR3 has 15 amino acids. CDR3 sequence reads: CASSLSQGANQPQHF.

The V gene is TRBV2, the J gene TRBJ2-1; TCRdb names TRBD2, which stays unverified in the absence of DNA. From germline, CDR1 is SNHLY and CDR2 FYNNEI. The CDR3 runs 15 residues. The CDR3 sequence: CASSALAGVSGEQFF. The whole variable domain, filled in from reference TRBV2 and TRBJ2-1, reads EPEVTQTPSHQVTQMGQEVILRCVPISNHLYFYWYRQILGQKVEFLVSFYNNEISEKSEIFDDQFSVERPDGSNFTLKIRSTKLEDSAMYFCASSALAGVSGEQFFGPGTRLTVL.

V gene TRBV3-1 combines with J gene TRBJ1-1; TCRdb selects TRBD1, and the lack of DNA leaves this call unchecked. Germline V CDR1 and CDR2: LGHDT, YNNKEL (reference sequence). CDR3 size: 14 residues. The CDR3 region is CASSYNLGGTEAFF.